These 18 T cell receptor beta chains share one sample of origin, sequenced in a study of blood T cell repertoires in COVID-19. Sequencing used immunoSEQ multiplex PCR; TCRdb keeps in-frame clones, though not all of them. The sample gives roughly 250,000 clones, over 80% of which show up once; roughly 3.3% is in the top ten. The sample comprised peripheral blood. The receptors shown here come from a woman between 40 and 50 years old with acute or convalescent COVID-19.

V is TRBV15 and J is TRBJ2-3; 14 nucleotides align to TRBD2. V was clipped by 9 bases and J by 4 bases; unmatched bases: 6. CDR1 is LNHNV and CDR2 is YYDKDF in the germline V gene (reference sequence). CDR3 length: 15 residues. For the CDR3, the DNA is TGTGCCACGAGACTAGCGGGGGGGCCCGCAGATACGCAGTATTTT. As protein: CATRLAGGPADTQYF.

This clone appeared once. The rearrangement links TRBV10-3 to TRBJ2-5; 7 bases align to TRBD1. CDR1 and CDR2 from the germline V gene are ENHRY and SYGVKD. V lost 5 bases, J lost 7 bases, and 7 bases stayed unmatched. This CDR3 has 13 residues. The DNA of the CDR3 is TGTGCCATCAGTACAGACAGGGTCGGGACCCAGTACTTC. This encodes CAISTDRVGTQYF.

CDR3 in amino acids: CASSPRWETQYF. The DNA of the CDR3 is TGTGCCAGCAGCCCGCGGTGGGAGACCCAGTACTTC. V usage is TRBV7-8 and J usage is TRBJ2-5; no clear D gene. The germline V and J ends were trimmed by 5 bases and 5 bases, with 9 bases remaining between them. The CDR3 has 12 amino acids. Germline values: CDR1 SGHVS, CDR2 FQNEAQ.

The chain employs TRBV6-5 and TRBJ1-2; 10 bases map to TRBD1. CDR3 length: 15 residues. Trimming removed 6 bases from V and 4 bases from J; junction bases left unmatched: 8. Germline lookup yields CDR1 MNHEY and CDR2 SVGAGI. The CDR3 DNA follows: TGTGCCAGCAGGTACCGGGACAGGGGACCCTATGGCTACACCTTC. Protein product: CASRYRDRGPYGYTF.

CDR3 sequence: CASSPGGAGGLLSTDTQYF. In nucleotides, the CDR3 is TGTGCCAGCAGCCCCGGCGGAGCGGGGGGTCTTCTAAGCACAGATACGCAGTATTTT. The rearrangement links TRBV5-4 to TRBJ2-3; 9 bases line up with TRBD2. CDR1 is SGHNT and CDR2 is YYREEE in the germline V gene (reference sequence). The CDR3 loop spans 19 amino acids. V trimming: 4 bases; J trimming: 0 bases; junction bases outside the gene matches: 15.

This chain joins TRBV27 and TRBJ2-5, with 10 bases fitting TRBD1. CDR1 is MNHEY, CDR2 SMNVEV, per germline (reference sequence). Trimming took 5 bases from V and 5 from J; bases not matched to a gene: 8. The CDR3 consists of 15 residues. The CDR3 protein is CASSRRQGAPETQYF. In DNA, the CDR3 is TGTGCCAGCAGTAGGAGACAGGGGGCGCCGGAGACCCAGTACTTC.

This chain uses TRBV19 with TRBJ1-5, with D possibly TRBD1 on 6 matching bases. Germline CDR1 LNHDA, CDR2 SQIVND (reference sequence). With 7 bases removed from V and 5 bases from J, the gap between germline ends came to 9 bases. The CDR3 is made up of 12 amino acids. CDR3 in DNA: TGTGCCAGTATGGACAGCTATCAGCCCCAGCATTTT. Translating it yields CASMDSYQPQHF.

The V gene is TRBV24-1, the J gene TRBJ2-3, with D tentatively TRBD2 (5 bases). Per germline, CDR1 KGHDR and CDR2 SFDVKD. The V and J ends lost 4 bases and 0 bases respectively, with 13 bases between them. The CDR3 is 16 amino acids. CDR3 nucleotide sequence: TGTGCCACCAGTGACCCGACCAGGACTAGCACAGATACGCAGTATTTT. Its translation: CATSDPTRTSTDTQYF.

This clone was counted a single time. An end of the junction differs from the germline gene, which may be a read error. CDR3 DNA sequence: TGCGGCGTGGGGGCCTTAAGGGCCCAGTACTTC. This sequence encodes CGVGALRAQYF. V usage is TRBV7-6 and J usage is TRBJ2-5, with a possible D match to TRBD1 (6 bases). The CDR3 has 11 residues. The germline V gene encodes CDR1 SGHVS and CDR2 FNYEAQ.

This sequence joins TRBV6-1 and TRBJ2-5, with 8 bases fitting TRBD2. Germline lookup yields CDR1 MNHNS and CDR2 SASEGT. This CDR3 comprises 17 residues. V lost 2 bases, J lost 5 bases, and 13 bases stayed unmatched. Here the CDR3 reads CASSEWGKRGFGETQYF. The CDR3 DNA reads TGTGCCAGCAGTGAATGGGGAAAGCGGGGGTTCGGGGAGACCCAGTACTTC.

This rearrangement joins TRBV19 to TRBJ1-1, with 7 bases matching TRBD1. Germline V gene lookup returns CDR1 LNHDA and CDR2 SQIVND (reference sequence). With V trimmed by 6 bases and J by 5 bases, 9 bases remained unmatched. The CDR3 runs to 14 residues. The CDR3 coding sequence is TGTGCCAGTAGCCTACAGGGGATGGTAACTGAAGCTTTCTTT. Translating gives CASSLQGMVTEAFF.

This clone occurred once. The chain combines TRBV2 with TRBJ2-2; 7 nucleotides match TRBD1. The CDR3 runs 16 residues. CDR1 is SNHLY, CDR2 FYNNEI, per germline. The V and J ends lost 6 bases and 2 bases, in that order; junction bases with no gene match: 9. The CDR3 DNA is TGTGCCAGCAGCAGCCGGGACAGCCCCAACACCGGGGAGCTGTTTTTT. Encoded protein: CASSSRDSPNTGELFF.

The rearrangement joins TRBV19 to TRBJ1-1; a weak D match, TRBD1 (5 bases). CDR1 and CDR2 (germline): LNHDA, SQIVND (reference sequence). Deletions cut 3 bases from V and 7 bases from J, with 12 bases between. This CDR3 is 13 amino acids long. The CDR3 bases are TGTGCCAGTAGTATCTGGCAGGGTCGTGAAGCTTTCTTT. This sequence encodes CASSIWQGREAFF.

The CDR3 DNA is TGTGCCAGCAGTGACCAGGGCAGGGGGGACCCCTATGGCTACACCTTC. The encoded protein is CASSDQGRGDPYGYTF. This chain connects TRBV6-4 to TRBJ1-2, with 7 positions matching TRBD1. CDR1 is MRHNA, CDR2 SNTAGT, per germline. This CDR3 has 16 residues. V lost 2 bases, J lost 4 bases, and 10 bases stayed unmatched.

J is TRBJ2-5 and V is TRBV27; TRBD2 aligns across 11 bases. The germline CDR1 and CDR2 sequences are MNHEY and SMNVEV (reference sequence). The junction had 4 bases not matched to a gene; V was cut back by 6 bases and J by 1 base. This CDR3 has 15 amino acids. In DNA form, the CDR3 reads TGTGCCAGCAGCACACTAGCGGGGGCCCAAGAGACCCAGTACTTC. It encodes CASSTLAGAQETQYF.

This clone has just a few counts. The J gene is TRBJ1-6, the V gene TRBV7-2; maybe TRBD1 (6 bases). The CDR3 runs to 16 residues. Germline V gives CDR1 SGHTA, CDR2 FQGNSA. V lost 5 bases and J 3 bases, leaving 14 bases between the germline ends. This CDR3 reads CASSVSAGVYNSPLHF. The CDR3 region has the DNA TGTGCCAGCAGCGTATCGGCAGGGGTCTATAATTCACCCCTCCACTTT.

V and J are TRBV6-5 and TRBJ2-3; 8 nucleotides line up with TRBD1. CDR1 is MNHEY and CDR2 is SVGAGI in the germline V gene. Trimming cost V 6 bases and J 3 bases; bases outside gene matches: 5. CDR3 length: 14 amino acids. The DNA for the CDR3 is TGTGCCAGCAGCCGACAGGGGCGAACAGATACGCAGTATTTT. It is translated as CASSRQGRTDTQYF.

This clone was seen once. The V call is TRBV19, the J call TRBJ1-5; D remains unclear. The CDR3 consists of 13 residues. V lost 0 bases and J 4 bases, leaving 4 bases between the germline ends. Germline assignment: CDR1 LNHDA and CDR2 SQIVND (reference sequence). The CDR3 coding sequence is TGTGCCAGTAGTATAGACATTAATCAGCCCCAGCATTTT. Its translation: CASSIDINQPQHF.